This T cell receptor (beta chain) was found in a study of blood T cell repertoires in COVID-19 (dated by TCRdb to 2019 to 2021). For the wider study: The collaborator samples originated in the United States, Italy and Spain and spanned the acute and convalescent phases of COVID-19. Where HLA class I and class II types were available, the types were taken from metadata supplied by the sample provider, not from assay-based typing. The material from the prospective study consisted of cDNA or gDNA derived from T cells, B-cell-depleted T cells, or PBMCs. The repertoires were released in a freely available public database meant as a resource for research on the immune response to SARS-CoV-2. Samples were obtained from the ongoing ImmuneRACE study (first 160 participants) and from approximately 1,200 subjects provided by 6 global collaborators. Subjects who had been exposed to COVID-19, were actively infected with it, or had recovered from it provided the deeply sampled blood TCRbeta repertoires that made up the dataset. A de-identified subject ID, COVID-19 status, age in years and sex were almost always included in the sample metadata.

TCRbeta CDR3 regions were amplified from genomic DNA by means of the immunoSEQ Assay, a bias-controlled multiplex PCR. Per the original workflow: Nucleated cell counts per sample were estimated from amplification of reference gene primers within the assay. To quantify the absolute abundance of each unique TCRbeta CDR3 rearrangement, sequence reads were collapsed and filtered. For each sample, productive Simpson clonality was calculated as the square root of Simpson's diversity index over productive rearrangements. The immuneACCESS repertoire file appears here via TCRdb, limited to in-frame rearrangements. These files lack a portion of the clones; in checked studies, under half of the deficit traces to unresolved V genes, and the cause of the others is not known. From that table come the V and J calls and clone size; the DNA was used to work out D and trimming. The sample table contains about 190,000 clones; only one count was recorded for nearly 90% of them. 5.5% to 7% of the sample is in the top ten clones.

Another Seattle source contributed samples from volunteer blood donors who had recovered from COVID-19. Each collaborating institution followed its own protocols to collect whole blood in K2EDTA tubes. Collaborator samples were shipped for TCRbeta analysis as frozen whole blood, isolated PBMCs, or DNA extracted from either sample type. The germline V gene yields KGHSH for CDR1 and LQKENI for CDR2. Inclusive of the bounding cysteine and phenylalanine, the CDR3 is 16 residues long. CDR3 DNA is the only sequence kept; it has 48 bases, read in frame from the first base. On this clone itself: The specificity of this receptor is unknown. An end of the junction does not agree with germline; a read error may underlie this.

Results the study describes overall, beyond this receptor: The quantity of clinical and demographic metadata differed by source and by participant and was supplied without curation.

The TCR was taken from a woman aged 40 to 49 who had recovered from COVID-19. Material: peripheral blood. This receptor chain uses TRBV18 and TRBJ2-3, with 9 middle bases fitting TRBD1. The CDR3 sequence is CASSSPGQGSVDTQYF. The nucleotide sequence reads TGTGCCAGCTCATCACCGGGACAGGGATCCGTAGATACGCAGTATTTT.